These 32 T cell receptor beta chains originate from one sample sequenced in a study of control samples from healthy donors and cancer patients. Produced via immunoSEQ multiplex PCR; TCRdb's table is partial and in-frame only. Among around 94,000 clones listed, approximately 90% were seen once. Sequenced: blood. These receptors were collected from a woman between 18 and 29 years old in good health.

This sequence joins TRBV24-1 and TRBJ1-1; D gene ambiguous. This CDR3 region has 13 residues. Trimming cost V 1 base and J 4 bases, with 6 bases left between them. Looked up from germline, CDR1 is KGHDR and CDR2 is SFDVKD. The CDR3 reads CATSDFRSTEAFF. CDR3 in DNA: TGTGCCACCAGTGATTTCAGAAGCACTGAAGCTTTCTTT.

The V and J genes are TRBV3-1 (or the pseudogene TRBV3-2) and TRBJ1-1, with D possibly TRBD1 on 6 matching bases. Trimming pared 2 bases from V and 10 bases from J, leaving 17 bases between. The CDR3 totals 14 residues. Germline V gene sequence: CDR1 LGHDT, CDR2 YNNKEL (reference sequence). The CDR3 here is CASSQTGQNSGAFF. The CDR3 nucleotides read TGTGCCAGCAGCCAAACCGGACAGAATAGTGGAGCTTTCTTT.

The chain couples TRBV18 to TRBJ2-3; D gene ambiguous. V was clipped by 4 bases and J by 2 bases, with 13 bases between them. Germline CDR1 KGHSH, CDR2 LQKENI. CDR3 length: 15 amino acids. The CDR3 reads CASSLSLLNTDTQYF. CDR3 DNA: TGTGCCAGCTCACTATCGCTATTAAACACAGATACGCAGTATTTT.

The rearrangement links TRBV4-2 to TRBJ2-3; 11 bases align to TRBD2. CDR3 size: 16 residues. V lost 7 bases, J lost 2 bases, and 8 bases stayed unmatched. From germline, CDR1 is LGHNA and CDR2 YNFKEQ. The CDR3 loop reads CASTVAGGSVTDTQYF. CDR3 coding DNA: TGTGCCAGCACAGTAGCGGGGGGGTCCGTCACAGATACGCAGTATTTT.

V is TRBV19 and J is TRBJ2-5; 8 positions agree with TRBD2. Trimming removed 3 bases from V and 5 bases from J; junction bases left unmatched: 11. Germline assignment: CDR1 LNHDA and CDR2 SQIVND (reference sequence). The CDR3 has 16 residues. CDR3 region: CASSISPGLAYETQYF. The DNA for the CDR3 is TGTGCCAGTAGTATTAGCCCCGGACTAGCCTACGAGACCCAGTACTTC.

V usage is TRBV9 and J usage is TRBJ2-7; D remains ambiguous. Germline CDR1 SGDLS, CDR2 YYNGEE. Trimming took off 4 bases at V and 2 bases at J, with 13 bases between the two ends. The CDR3 spans 14 residues. CDR3 coding DNA: TGTGCCAGCAGCCCCCGTACCGGCACCTACGAGCAGTACTTC. This encodes CASSPRTGTYEQYF.

The chain uses TRBV6-2 or TRBV6-3 and TRBJ1-5; 8 bases align to TRBD1. The germline V gene encodes CDR1 MNHEY and CDR2 SVGEGT. The CDR3 has 16 residues. J gave up 5 bases and V 2 bases, and 8 bases lay outside the gene matches. CDR3 amino acids: CASSYLGQGAYQPQHF. The CDR3 DNA is TGTGCCAGCAGTTACCTCGGTCAGGGGGCATATCAGCCCCAGCATTTT.

J is TRBJ1-4 and V is TRBV5-5, with unresolved D. Trimming took off 4 bases at V and 4 bases at J, with 17 bases between the two ends. The CDR3 covers 16 residues. Germline lookup yields CDR1 SGHKS and CDR2 YYEKEE (reference sequence). The CDR3 sequence: CASSPSRWTDNEKLFF. The CDR3 DNA is TGTGCCAGCAGCCCGTCCCGGTGGACGGATAATGAAAAACTGTTTTTT.

This chain joins TRBV7-8 and TRBJ2-3; D may be TRBD2 (5 bases). Germline V gives CDR1 SGHVS, CDR2 FQNEAQ. V lost 2 bases, J lost 5 bases, and 8 bases lay in between. CDR3 size: 13 residues. CDR3: CASSLYRGDTQYF. The CDR3 DNA reads as TGTGCCAGCAGCTTATATCGGGGAGATACGCAGTATTTT.

This rearrangement joins TRBV28 to TRBJ1-2; D not resolved. Between the trimmed V and J ends, which lost 4 bases and 7 bases, there was a span of 10 bases. The germline CDR1 and CDR2 sequences are MDHEN and SYDVKM. The CDR3 totals 12 residues. The CDR3 nucleotides are TGTGCCAGCAGTTATACGCGAAGTGGCTACACCTTC. Residues: CASSYTRSGYTF.

The rearrangement uses TRBV4-2 and TRBJ2-3; 9 bases match TRBD2. The ends lost 8 bases at V and 7 bases at J; junction bases unmatched: 10. Germline CDR1 is LGHNA and CDR2 is YNFKEQ. The CDR3 has 14 residues. The CDR3 DNA sequence: TGTGCCAGCGGGAGCGGGACTAGCATGAATACGCAGTATTTT. This translates into CASGSGTSMNTQYF.

J is TRBJ2-3 and V is TRBV4-2; 10 bases match TRBD2. After removal of 0 bases from V and 3 bases from J, the junction contained 3 bases not matched to a gene. The germline gives CDR1 LGHNA, CDR2 YNFKEQ. The CDR3 has 16 residues. The CDR3 here is CASSQEWTSGTDTQYF. As DNA, the CDR3 is TGTGCCAGCAGCCAAGAATGGACTAGCGGAACAGATACGCAGTATTTT.

This chain links TRBV6-2 or TRBV6-3 with TRBJ1-6, with a weak D call TRBD1 (5 bases). Germline V gives CDR1 MNHEY, CDR2 SVGEGT. Trimming took 5 bases from V and 9 from J, leaving 14 bases between them. The CDR3 is 14 residues long. CDR3 region: CASSPGTGSSPLHF. The CDR3 DNA follows: TGTGCCAGCAGTCCAGGGACTGGGAGTTCACCCCTCCACTTT.

This clone was detected only once. This sequence joins TRBV5-1 and TRBJ2-7, with D possibly matching TRBD1 (5 bases). The CDR3 loop spans 15 amino acids. The V end lost 3 bases, the J end lost 5 bases, and 18 bases lay between the germline ends. CDR1 and CDR2 (germline): SGHRS, YFSETQ. CDR3 residues: CASSSSGSQRNEQYF. The CDR3 coding sequence is TGCGCCAGCAGCTCATCAGGGTCACAAAGAAACGAGCAGTACTTC.

The CDR3 loop is CASSESVLDPSTDTQYF. CDR3 coding DNA: TGCGCCAGCAGTGAGTCGGTGCTAGATCCTAGCACAGATACGCAGTATTTT. This sequence joins TRBV10-2 and TRBJ2-3; D gene unclear. Germline V lookup: CDR1 WSHSY, CDR2 SAAADI. The CDR3 spans 17 residues. Trimming stripped 0 bases from V and 0 bases from J, with 13 bases between.

V and J are TRBV5-1 and TRBJ1-2; D gene uncertain. This CDR3 has 14 residues. Germline V gene sequence: CDR1 SGHRS, CDR2 YFSETQ. The ends were cut back, 0 bases at V and 2 bases at J, with 8 bases in the middle. The CDR3 DNA is TGCGCCAGCAGCTTGGAGCCAGGAAACTATGGCTACACCTTC. Translated: CASSLEPGNYGYTF.

J is TRBJ1-2 and V is TRBV10-1; a possible D gene is TRBD1 (6 bases). The CDR3 loop spans 13 amino acids. Trimming left V 5 bases short and J 3 bases short, with 10 bases between. CDR1 and CDR2 from the germline V gene are WNHNN and SYGVQD (reference sequence). The CDR3 here is CASSHTGYYGYTF. The CDR3 coding sequence is TGCGCCAGCAGTCATACAGGGTACTATGGCTACACCTTC.

This chain connects TRBV9 to TRBJ2-1, with 11 positions matching TRBD2. Germline V gene data show CDR1 as SGDLS and CDR2 as YYNGEE. J was trimmed by 1 base and V by 4 bases; bases with no gene match: 7. The CDR3 sequence is 17 residues long. CDR3 in DNA: TGTGCCAGCAGCCCAACCGGGACTAGCGGATCCTACAATGAGCAGTTCTTC. Translated: CASSPTGTSGSYNEQFF.

CDR3 in DNA: TGTGCCAGCAGTTACTCGATTCAGGGGATCTCTGAAGCTTTCTTT. Translating gives CASSYSIQGISEAFF. This chain links TRBV6-5 with TRBJ1-1, with D maybe TRBD1 (6 bases). Germline V CDR1 and CDR2: MNHEY, SVGAGI. There are 15 residues in the CDR3. V dropped 0 bases and J dropped 6 bases, with 14 bases sitting between them.

This clone has a single count. V gene TRBV12-5 combines with J gene TRBJ1-2, with D possibly TRBD1 on 5 matching bases. The germline gives CDR1 LGHNT, CDR2 FRNRAP. The CDR3 contains 14 residues. V shed 0 bases and J shed 7 bases, with 12 bases lying between them. Here the CDR3 DNA reads TGTGCTAGTGGTTTGGTACGCGCAGGGATTGGCTACACCTTC. This encodes CASGLVRAGIGYTF.

The chain couples TRBV5-1 to TRBJ2-1, with D possibly matching TRBD2 (5 bases). CDR3 length: 13 amino acids. CDR1 and CDR2 (germline): SGHRS, YFSETQ. The V and J ends lost 0 bases and 5 bases respectively, with 6 bases between them. This CDR3 reads CASSLAGDNEQFF. Written as DNA, the CDR3 is TGCGCCAGCAGCTTGGCCGGGGACAATGAGCAGTTCTTC.

V gene TRBV29-1 combines with J gene TRBJ1-1, with a possible D match to TRBD1 (5 bases). CDR3 length: 14 amino acids. Deletions cut 4 bases from V and 0 bases from J, with 12 bases between. Looked up from germline, CDR1 is SQVTM and CDR2 is ANQGSEA. The CDR3 DNA reads as TGCAGCGTTGCTGACAGTTTCATGAACACTGAAGCTTTCTTT. It codes for CSVADSFMNTEAFF.

V is TRBV3-1 (or the pseudogene TRBV3-2) and J is TRBJ2-2; D uncertain. Per germline, CDR1 LGHDT and CDR2 YNNKEL (reference sequence). V lost 0 bases to trimming and J lost 6 bases, with 8 bases between them. There are 14 residues in the CDR3. The CDR3 loop is CASSQERPPGELFF. In DNA, the CDR3 is TGTGCCAGCAGCCAAGAGAGGCCACCCGGGGAGCTGTTTTTT.

V and J are TRBV19 and TRBJ1-1; TRBD1 is a possible D gene (6 bases). V shed 5 bases and J shed 3 bases, with 10 bases lying between them. CDR1 is LNHDA, CDR2 SQIVND, per germline (reference sequence). The CDR3 extends over 13 amino acids. This CDR3 reads CASSANRDTEAFF. In DNA, the CDR3 is TGTGCCAGTAGTGCGAACAGGGACACTGAAGCTTTCTTT.

The chain's CDR3 is CASTRGRGGAYEQYF. The CDR3 bases are TGTGCCAGCACCCGGGGCAGGGGGGGAGCCTACGAGCAGTACTTC. The rearrangement uses TRBV6-6 and TRBJ2-7; D may correspond to TRBD1 or TRBD2 (7 bases each). The CDR3 sequence is 15 residues long. Germline CDR1 and CDR2: MNHNY and SVGAGI (reference sequence). The V end was cut by 7 bases, the J end by 2 bases, with 18 bases between.

The chain couples TRBV2 to TRBJ1-6; no definite D call. The germline gives CDR1 SNHLY, CDR2 FYNNEI. The CDR3 is 12 amino acids. V was clipped by 8 bases and J by 7 bases, with 9 bases between them. The CDR3: CASRLGNSPLHF. The CDR3 DNA follows: TGTGCCAGCCGACTGGGGAATTCACCCCTCCACTTT.

The rearrangement joins TRBV3-1 (or the pseudogene TRBV3-2) to TRBJ2-7; D might be TRBD2 (5 bases). The CDR3 length is 13 residues. V was shortened by 1 base and J by 7 bases, with 11 bases between the two germline ends. Per germline, CDR1 LGHDT and CDR2 YNNKEL (reference sequence). CDR3 DNA: TGTGCCAGCAGCCAAGTGTCGGGGTTAGAGCAGTACTTC. It specifies CASSQVSGLEQYF.

The rearrangement links TRBV5-6 to TRBJ2-1; D perhaps matches TRBD1 (6 bases). The CDR3 is 16 amino acids. Germline CDR1 SGHDT, CDR2 YYEEEE. Trimming took off 1 base at V and 4 bases at J, with 15 bases between the two ends. The DNA for the CDR3 is TGTGCCAGCAGCTTGTATGGACAGATAAGTTACAATGAGCAGTTCTTC. Its protein is CASSLYGQISYNEQFF.

The J gene is TRBJ1-2, the V gene TRBV7-8; 7 nucleotides align to TRBD1. Germline V gene lookup returns CDR1 SGHVS and CDR2 FQNEAQ. The CDR3 extends over 18 amino acids. After removal of 4 bases from V and 4 bases from J, the junction contained 18 bases not matched to a gene. CDR3 sequence reads: CASSSDREFYRPPYGYTF. The CDR3 DNA follows: TGTGCCAGCAGCTCCGACAGGGAATTCTACCGTCCACCCTATGGCTACACCTTC.

This chain joins TRBV5-8 and TRBJ2-3; D is ambiguous. The germline CDR1 and CDR2 sequences are SGHTS and YDEGEE. Trimming removed 0 bases at V and 0 bases at J, with 8 bases between. The CDR3 loop spans 15 amino acids. CDR3 sequence (DNA): TGTGCCAGCAGCTTGGTTGGTGGAAGCACAGATACGCAGTATTTT. It specifies CASSLVGGSTDTQYF.

The chain combines TRBV29-1 with TRBJ1-1; D not certain. The CDR3 covers 13 residues. The germline CDR1 and CDR2 sequences are SQVTM and ANQGSEA. V was trimmed by 3 bases and J by 1 base, leaving 9 bases between them. The CDR3: CSVERPTNTEAFF. In DNA, the CDR3 is TGCAGCGTTGAGAGGCCGACGAACACTGAAGCTTTCTTT.

V and J are TRBV6-5 and TRBJ1-1; 10 bases are shared with TRBD1. CDR3 length: 15 residues. Germline CDR1 MNHEY, CDR2 SVGAGI. Losses at the gene ends were 6 bases for V and 1 base for J; bases not matched to a gene: 5. CDR3 sequence: CASRRTGGGNTEAFF. Here the CDR3 DNA reads TGTGCCAGCAGGCGGACAGGGGGAGGGAACACTGAAGCTTTCTTT.